These 30 T cell receptor beta chains share one sample of origin, sequenced in a study of early T cells in non-severe SARS-CoV-2 infection. TCRdb re-called the 5' RACE reads with MiXCR, one entry per CDR3 protein. This sample has roughly 67,000 distinct CDR3 sequences, with less than 15% found just once. Sample: whole blood. The receptors originated from an adult who was a healthcare worker with PCR-confirmed SARS-CoV-2 infection or an uninfected control (not recorded which).

In its sample, this clonotype was seen a few times. In DNA, the CDR3 is TGCAGCGTCGAATTCGAGACGAATTCCTACGAGCAGTACTTC. Its protein is CSVEFETNSYEQYF. The gene calls are TRBV29-1 and TRBJ2-7; D call uncertain. The CDR3 has 14 residues. Trimming stripped 6 bases from V and 1 base from J, with 16 bases between. Germline V gene data show CDR1 as SQVTM and CDR2 as ANQGSEA.

This clonotype was recorded at least ten times. The chain links TRBV6-2 or TRBV6-3 to TRBJ2-1, with D possibly TRBD2 on 5 matching bases. Germline V CDR1 and CDR2: MNHEY, SVGEGT. The CDR3 loop spans 15 amino acids. Trimming took 8 bases from V and 2 from J, leaving 16 bases between them. CDR3 DNA: TGTGCCAGCGAGGATGGAGGCAGTACCTACAATGAGCAGTTCTTC. Translated, it gives CASEDGGSTYNEQFF.

This rearrangement joins TRBV10-3 to TRBJ2-2, with 9 bases aligning to TRBD2. Germline trimming cut 4 bases from V and 4 bases from J; bases unmatched to any gene: 7. The CDR3 loop spans 16 amino acids. CDR1 and CDR2 (germline): ENHRY, SYGVKD. CDR3 coding DNA: TGTGCCATCAGTGTGTCCCTAGCGGGAACCACCGGGGAGCTGTTTTTT. This gives the protein CAISVSLAGTTGELFF.

There are a few counts of this clonotype. J is TRBJ1-5 and V is TRBV20-1; D remains ambiguous. Trimming left V 7 bases short and J 0 bases short, with 19 bases between. The CDR3 is made up of 16 amino acids. Germline CDR1 and CDR2: DFQATT and SNEGSKA (reference sequence). In DNA form, the CDR3 reads TGCAGTGTTAAAAGAGGGAACCAATATAGCAATCAGCCCCAGCATTTT. The encoded protein is CSVKRGNQYSNQPQHF.

This clonotype was picked up many times. The genes are TRBV6-7 and TRBJ1-2; D ambiguous. TRBV6-7 is an ORF, with its function uncertain. The CDR3 sequence is 13 residues long. Trimming shortened V by 5 bases and J by 8 bases, and 15 bases separated the two germline ends. CDR3 loop: CASSPKPGRGYTF. The DNA of the CDR3 is TGTGCCAGCAGTCCGAAACCGGGCCGCGGCTACACCTTC.

This clonotype turned up a few times. The rearrangement joins TRBV6-5 to TRBJ2-1; TRBD2 matches at 12 bases. The CDR3 has 16 residues. CDR1 MNHEY and CDR2 SVGAGI come from the germline V gene. J lost 7 bases, V lost 5 bases, and 9 bases had no gene match. The CDR3 region is CASSRLAGGTLNEQFF. The CDR3 DNA reads as TGTGCCAGCAGTCGTCTAGCGGGGGGGACACTAAATGAGCAGTTCTTC.

This chain links TRBV12-3 or TRBV12-4 with TRBJ2-3; no reliable D call. This CDR3 contains 14 residues. The V end was cut by 3 bases, the J end by 0 bases, with 7 bases between. CDR3 in amino acids: CASSFDGSTDTQYF. CDR3 DNA sequence: TGTGCCAGCAGTTTCGACGGTAGCACAGATACGCAGTATTTT.

Ten or more counts support this clonotype. CDR3 in amino acids: CASSPLAAGWDSPLHF. CDR3 sequence (DNA): TGTGCCAGCTCACCACTGGCTGCCGGCTGGGATTCACCCCTCCACTTT. The chain combines TRBV18 with TRBJ1-6; D ambiguous. The CDR3 loop spans 16 amino acids. V was clipped by 1 base and J by 8 bases, with 15 bases between them. Germline V gene data show CDR1 as KGHSH and CDR2 as LQKENI.

The sample holds a few counts of this clonotype. The rearrangement joins TRBV11-2 to TRBJ1-2; D unclear. Germline CDR1 SGHAT, CDR2 FQNNGV. There are 16 residues in the CDR3. Trimming shortened V by 2 bases and J by 0 bases, and 13 bases separated the two germline ends. This chain's CDR3 is CASSLRMEVANYGYTF. The CDR3 coding sequence is TGTGCCAGCAGCTTACGAATGGAGGTAGCTAACTATGGCTACACCTTC.

CDR3 region: CASTTPGFNYGYTF. The CDR3 DNA follows: TGTGCCAGCACAACACCGGGCTTCAACTATGGCTACACCTTC. This chain uses TRBV7-9 with TRBJ1-2; D uncertain. Germline loops: CDR1 SEHNR, CDR2 FQNEAQ (reference sequence). This CDR3 region has 14 residues. V gave up 7 bases and J gave up 2 bases, with 14 bases separating them.

This clonotype has just a few counts. V gene TRBV9 combines with J gene TRBJ2-2, with D possibly being TRBD1 (6 bases). The CDR3 covers 15 residues. The V end was cut by 3 bases, the J end by 7 bases, with 16 bases between. Germline CDR1 is SGDLS and CDR2 is YYNGEE. For the CDR3, the DNA is TGTGCCAGCAGCGAAACCGGGACAAACCGCGGGGAGCTGTTTTTT. It encodes CASSETGTNRGELFF.

This clonotype showed up many times. The chain joins TRBV20-1 to TRBJ1-4; unclear D gene. Germline-derived CDR1 and CDR2 are DFQATT and SNEGSKA (reference sequence). V was shortened by 0 bases and J by 3 bases, with 11 bases between the two germline ends. The CDR3 covers 15 residues. The CDR3 coding sequence is TGCAGTGCTAGAGATCTTCGGGCGTCTAATGAAAAACTGTTTTTT. Protein product: CSARDLRASNEKLFF.

The chain couples TRBV29-1 to TRBJ1-2; a possible D gene is TRBD1 (6 bases). The CDR3 loop spans 12 amino acids. In germline, CDR1 is SQVTM, CDR2 ANQGSEA. The V and J ends lost 3 bases and 6 bases respectively, with 11 bases between them. The DNA for the CDR3 is TGCAGCGTTGAGCAGGGGTGGGATGGCTACACCTTC. Encoded protein: CSVEQGWDGYTF.

This clonotype was recorded many times. CDR3: CAWSRMGRAVSEAFF. The CDR3 coding sequence is TGTGCCTGGAGTCGGATGGGACGGGCGGTTTCTGAAGCTTTCTTT. The chain carries TRBV30 and TRBJ1-1, with a weak D call TRBD1 (5 bases). CDR3 length equals 15 residues. V was shortened by 2 bases and J by 6 bases, with 19 bases between the two germline ends. Germline V gene lookup returns CDR1 GTSNPN and CDR2 SVGIG (reference sequence). The full variable domain, completed using reference TRBV30 and TRBJ1-1, is SQTIHQWPATLVQPVGSPLSLECTVEGTSNPNLYWYRQAAGRGLQLLFYSVGIGQISSEVPQNLSASRPQDRQFILSSKKLLLSDSGFYLCAWSRMGRAVSEAFFGQGTRLTVV.

There are a few counts of this clonotype. J is TRBJ1-6 and V is TRBV7-6; D is undetermined. The CDR3 spans 14 residues. V lost 0 bases to trimming and J lost 7 bases, with 7 bases between them. The V gene's germline CDR1 is SGHVS and CDR2 FNYEAQ. CDR3 sequence reads: CASSLAGENSPLHF. CDR3 nucleotide sequence: TGTGCCAGCAGCTTAGCCGGCGAAAATTCACCCCTCCACTTT.

V gene TRBV30 combines with J gene TRBJ1-2; D is unclear. The length of the CDR3 is 11 residues. In germline, CDR1 is GTSNPN, CDR2 SVGIG (reference sequence). Trimming left V 5 bases short and J 4 bases short, with 8 bases between. In DNA, the CDR3 is TGTGCCTGGGCCTCCATCTATGGCTACACCTTC. Amino acids: CAWASIYGYTF.

This sequence joins TRBV3-1 and TRBJ2-1, with D possibly being TRBD2 (5 bases). CDR1 and CDR2 from the germline V gene are LGHDT and YNNKEL (reference sequence). The CDR3 contains 14 residues. V was clipped by 6 bases and J by 15 bases, with 24 bases between them. The CDR3: CASRTTTGLDGLFF. CDR3 DNA sequence: TGTGCCAGCAGGACCACAACCGGACTCGATGGGCTGTTCTTC.

This clonotype was counted only a few times. The V gene is TRBV12-3 or TRBV12-4, the J gene TRBJ2-1; D is ambiguous. This CDR3 comprises 14 residues. V was cut by 3 bases and J by 6 bases, with 12 bases left in between. In DNA, the CDR3 is TGTGCCAGCAGTTTCGGGCTAGTGAGCAATGAGCAGTTCTTC. Residues: CASSFGLVSNEQFF.

The rearrangement joins TRBV2 to TRBJ1-1; unclear D gene. There are 15 residues in the CDR3. Germline V gene lookup returns CDR1 SNHLY and CDR2 FYNNEI. Trimming removed 8 bases from V and 2 bases from J, with 18 bases in between. This CDR3 is CASDMFGQLNTEAFF. In nucleotides, the CDR3 is TGTGCCAGCGATATGTTCGGGCAGCTTAACACTGAAGCTTTCTTT.

This clonotype was picked up many times. J is TRBJ2-5 and V is TRBV12-3 or TRBV12-4; D gene uncertain. Trimming pared 6 bases from V and 1 base from J, leaving 9 bases between. This CDR3 comprises 13 residues. CDR3 amino acids: CASSSQFQETQYF. The CDR3 nucleotides read TGTGCCAGCAGCTCTCAGTTCCAAGAGACCCAGTACTTC.

CDR3 DNA: TGTGCCAGCAGGGACGGGAGCACAGATACGCAGTATTTT. Translated: CASRDGSTDTQYF. The chain carries TRBV28 and TRBJ2-3; no clear D. Germline V lookup: CDR1 MDHEN, CDR2 SYDVKM. V shed 6 bases and J shed 0 bases, with 7 bases lying between them. The CDR3 spans 13 residues.

This clonotype was seen only a few times. The chain recombines TRBV29-1 with TRBJ2-3, with 7 bases aligning to TRBD1. Trimming at V came to 7 bases and at J to 2 bases, leaving 6 bases not matched to a gene. Germline values: CDR1 SQVTM, CDR2 ANQGSEA. CDR3 length: 13 residues. Here the CDR3 reads CSAEGTDTDTQYF. CDR3 nucleotide sequence: TGCAGCGCCGAAGGGACAGACACAGATACGCAGTATTTT.

This clonotype was counted at least ten times. The chain is built from TRBV29-1 and TRBJ2-6; tentative D call: TRBD1 (5 bases). The V and J ends lost 3 bases and 2 bases respectively, with 11 bases between them. The CDR3 has 15 residues. CDR1 and CDR2 from the germline V gene are SQVTM and ANQGSEA. The CDR3 nucleotides are TGCAGCGTTGAGATTGGGGCAGCTGGGGCCAACGTCCTGACTTTC. This gives the protein CSVEIGAAGANVLTF.

The chain couples TRBV7-9 to TRBJ2-3, with 8 bases identical to TRBD2. Per the germline V gene, CDR1 is SEHNR and CDR2 is FQNEAQ (reference sequence). V dropped 4 bases and J dropped 6; count of bases not matched to a gene: 12. This CDR3 comprises 16 residues. CDR3 nucleotides: TGTGCCAGCAGCTCCTGGGGGACTAGTACCGGGGATACGCAGTATTTT. This sequence encodes CASSSWGTSTGDTQYF.

This clonotype has just one count. This may stem from a read error, because a much larger clone lies one nucleotide away. This sequence joins TRBV29-1 and TRBJ2-1; 12 bases align to TRBD2. This CDR3 contains 15 residues. The germline V gene encodes CDR1 SQVTM and CDR2 ANQGSEA. With 7 bases clipped from V and 10 bases from J, the junction kept 14 bases outside the gene matches. CDR3 protein: CSAPTRGLAGSEQFF. As DNA, the CDR3 is TGCAGCGCCCCGACCCGAGGACTAGCGGGGAGCGAGCAGTTCTTC.

This clonotype showed up just a few times. J is TRBJ2-2 and V is TRBV27; 7 bases are shared with TRBD1. Per germline, CDR1 MNHEY and CDR2 SMNVEV (reference sequence). V shed 7 bases and J 5 bases; nucleotides not matched to a gene: 10. CDR3 length equals 15 residues. The CDR3 spells CASTNDRENTGELFF. DNA for the CDR3: TGTGCCAGCACCAACGACAGGGAGAATACCGGGGAGCTGTTTTTT.

This clonotype has a count of ten or more. This chain uses TRBV5-1 with TRBJ2-1; D possibly matches TRBD1 or TRBD2 (5 bases each). This CDR3 contains 15 residues. The germline V gene encodes CDR1 SGHRS and CDR2 YFSETQ. Trimming took 3 bases from V and 9 from J, leaving 19 bases between them. The CDR3 protein is CASSSRDQPMSEQFF. In DNA, the CDR3 is TGCGCCAGCAGCTCCCGGGACCAGCCTATGAGTGAGCAGTTCTTC.

The chain combines TRBV12-5 with TRBJ1-4, with D possibly matching TRBD1 (5 bases). Germline lookup yields CDR1 LGHNT and CDR2 FRNRAP. This CDR3 is 15 amino acids long. V gave up 3 bases and J gave up 5 bases, with 13 bases separating them. The CDR3 bases are TGTGCTAGTGGTTTTGAGGGACTGATAAATGAAAAACTGTTTTTT. It yields the protein CASGFEGLINEKLFF.

Many counts were recorded for this clonotype. The CDR3 DNA reads as TGTGCCAGCGGAACCTACGAGCAGTACTTC. This encodes CASGTYEQYF. This chain connects TRBV3-1 to TRBJ2-7; D call uncertain. V lost 8 bases, J lost 2 bases, and 4 bases lay in between. Germline V lookup: CDR1 LGHDT, CDR2 YNNKEL (reference sequence). This CDR3 region has 10 residues.

This clonotype has only one observation. The V call is TRBV7-9, the J call TRBJ1-1; TRBD1 matches at 10 bases. Trimming cost V 5 bases and J 4 bases; bases outside gene matches: 13. CDR1 SEHNR and CDR2 FQNEAQ come from the germline V gene (reference sequence). The CDR3 has 17 amino acids. CDR3 in amino acids: CASSPRDRGNGGTEAFF. CDR3 sequence (DNA): TGTGCCAGCAGCCCCCGGGACAGGGGAAACGGTGGCACTGAAGCTTTCTTT.